The rows below give T cell receptor beta chains drawn from one sample of a study of shared T cell receptors in the human thymus. Only in-frame clones appear in the TCRdb table, and some are missing; sequencing was by immunoSEQ multiplex PCR. This table holds approximately 730,000 clones, over 75% found once. A further study also used this sample, focusing on human thymus T cells.

The material sequenced was thymocytes. These receptors were collected from a girl under three years old with a congenital heart defect. Both conserved end residues are part of each CDR3. The D gene is left open where the match is weak. The size field is filled for only some rows; it gives once, few, many or a size class.

v_call: TRBV7-2; clone_size: -; j_call: TRBJ2-5; d_call: -; cdr3_aa: CASSNTPRKTQYF; cdr3_nt: TGTGCCAGCAGCAACACGCCCAGGAAGACCCAGTACTTC
v_call: TRBV19; clone_size: few; j_call: TRBJ1-2; d_call: TRBD1; cdr3_aa: CASSFEDRGILGYTF; cdr3_nt: TGTGCCAGTAGTTTCGAGGACAGGGGGATTTTGGGCTACACCTTC
v_call: TRBV15; clone_size: -; j_call: TRBJ2-7; d_call: TRBD1; cdr3_aa: CATTPRDRTYEQYF; cdr3_nt: TGTGCCACCACCCCCCGGGACAGGACCTACGAGCAGTACTTC
v_call: TRBV29-1; clone_size: -; j_call: TRBJ2-2; d_call: -; cdr3_aa: CSVEDHVTGELFF; cdr3_nt: TGCAGCGTTGAAGATCATGTTACCGGGGAGCTGTTTTTT
v_call: TRBV9; clone_size: -; j_call: TRBJ2-5; d_call: -; cdr3_aa: CASSVGRPSKETQYF; cdr3_nt: TGTGCCAGCAGCGTAGGTCGGCCTAGTAAAGAGACCCAGTACTTC
v_call: TRBV4-1; clone_size: -; j_call: TRBJ1-2; d_call: -; cdr3_aa: CASSQDLRSYNRCGERNYGYTF; cdr3_nt: TGCGCCAGCAGCCAAGATTTAAGGAGCTATAACAGGTGTGGGGAAAGGAACTATGGCTACACCTTC
v_call: TRBV5-5; clone_size: few; j_call: TRBJ1-5; d_call: -; cdr3_aa: CASSFINQPQHF; cdr3_nt: TGTGCCAGCAGCTTCATCAATCAGCCCCAGCATTTT
v_call: TRBV4-1; clone_size: -; j_call: TRBJ1-2; d_call: -; cdr3_aa: CASSQDRYGYTF; cdr3_nt: TGCGCCAGCAGCCAAGATCGCTATGGCTACACCTTC
v_call: TRBV4-1; clone_size: -; j_call: TRBJ1-4; d_call: TRBD1; cdr3_aa: CASSQPRTGPFNEKLFF; cdr3_nt: TGCGCCAGCAGCCAACCTCGGACAGGGCCATTTAATGAAAAACTGTTTTTT
v_call: TRBV28; clone_size: -; j_call: TRBJ2-5; d_call: -; cdr3_aa: CASIDLEGGETQYF; cdr3_nt: TGTGCCAGCATTGATTTAGAGGGTGGAGAGACCCAGTACTTC
v_call: TRBV15; clone_size: few; j_call: TRBJ2-7; d_call: TRBD2; cdr3_aa: CATSGRGGSEQYF; cdr3_nt: TGTGCCACCAGCGGGCGGGGGGGCTCCGAGCAGTACTTC
v_call: TRBV28; clone_size: -; j_call: TRBJ2-2; d_call: -; cdr3_aa: CASSSHHFSNTGELFF; cdr3_nt: TGTGCCAGCAGTTCGCACCACTTCTCTAACACCGGGGAGCTGTTTTTT
v_call: TRBV2; clone_size: -; j_call: TRBJ2-1; d_call: TRBD1; cdr3_aa: CASSETRDRGGNEQFF; cdr3_nt: TGTGCCAGCAGCGAAACCCGGGACAGGGGGGGAAATGAGCAGTTCTTC
v_call: TRBV2; clone_size: -; j_call: TRBJ1-2; d_call: TRBD1; cdr3_aa: CASRPFESVGRGHHWGYTF; cdr3_nt: TGTGCCAGCAGGCCCTTTGAATCCGTGGGCAGGGGGCATCACTGGGGCTACACCTTC
v_call: TRBV7-9; clone_size: -; j_call: TRBJ1-6; d_call: -; cdr3_aa: CASSLTFSSSYNSPLHF; cdr3_nt: TGTGCCAGCAGCTTAACCTTTTCTAGCTCCTATAATTCACCCCTCCACTTT
v_call: TRBV4-3; clone_size: -; j_call: TRBJ1-5; d_call: TRBD1; cdr3_aa: CASSQAIGTVDQPQHF; cdr3_nt: TGCGCCAGCAGCCAAGCCATCGGGACAGTTGATCAGCCCCAGCATTTT